This T cell receptor beta chain came from a study of beta chain features in type 1 diabetes. Whole-study results and caveats: The influence of HLA type on TCRB rearrangement stayed undetermined. All four CD4+ subsets of Type 1 diabetes patients contained TCRB CDR3s that were moderately but significantly shorter.

Unmatched junction bases numbered 5, after V lost 3 bases and J lost 1 base. This CDR3 has 15 amino acids. Per germline, CDR1 LNHNV and CDR2 YYDKDF (reference sequence). On this clone itself: Its matching antigen is unknown.

Expressed TCRB transcripts were sequenced after all isolated RNA was converted to cDNA. An average roughly 3.3 million reads came from naive, central memory and regulatory T cell samples. The repertoire was sequenced with immunoSEQ multiplex PCR; TCRdb's copy has only in-frame clones and lacks some. The sample shows 300,000 to 350,000 clones, roughly 14% of them seen only once. V gene TRBV15 combines with J gene TRBJ2-7; TRBD1 aligns across 8 bases. Sequences were obtained from naive CD4+ T cells from blood. The receptor comes from a woman aged 18-30 years with type 1 diabetes. CDR3 amino acids: CATSRNRDRSYEQYV. In DNA, the CDR3 is TGTGCCACCAGCAGGAACCGGGACAGGTCCTACGAGCAGTACGTC.